The sequence of this T cell receptor beta chain was determined in a study of cytomegalovirus exposure and HLA in healthy donors (dated by TCRdb to 2015 to 2018). In terms of the full investigation: An earlier analysis of 587 of the donors reported more than 250 Gb of sequence data and around 110 million unique TCR beta sequences from about 179 million T cells. Donor age, sex, ethnicity and CMV serostatus were compiled alongside the repertoire data. The study was designed to test whether signatures of past pathogen exposure could be identified by cataloging public T cell receptors. Along with the roughly 670-subject first cohort, a separate validation cohort of some 130 different subjects was used. HLA typing included class I and class II loci at four-digit resolution. Across around 400 genotyped donors of the cohort, an average of roughly 250,000 unique TCR beta nucleotide sequences per donor were sequenced, and 15% to 20% of those sequences were non-productive. In an earlier analysis of 550 to 700 of the donors, high-throughput TCR beta sequencing was used to judge whether each TCR beta V gene segment behaved as functional or pseudogenic. The study profiled the T cell repertoires of hundreds of subjects by immunosequencing and related them to cytomegalovirus serostatus. In a later genetic analysis, genome-wide SNP genotypes for about 65% of the roughly 670 donors were used, and that subset was treated as a discovery cohort. About 300 gigabases of sequencing data and around 88 million unique TCR sequences made up an early release that covered over 550 HLA-typed donors. Every discovery cohort repertoire had been produced on one sequencing platform. Typing coverage differed by locus: A, B, C, DRB1 and DQB1 were typed in roughly 629-640 donors, DQA1 in 500 to 550, DPA1 in approximately 610, and DPB1 in 472. Rather than drawing on any new phenotypic data, the later analysis identified candidate immune exposures from TCR beta sequences and the way those sequences occurred across donors. To predict cytomegalovirus infection status, the study brought together high-throughput TCR immunosequencing, statistical association of individual TCRs with disease status, and machine learning. Among the roughly 410 genotyped donors, roughly 80% belonged to the genetic ancestry cluster associated with self-reported Caucasian donors. To study patterns of TCR occurrence, a later analysis re-analyzed previously published TCR beta repertoires from around 670 donors and added high-resolution HLA genotyping. Roughly five DR-DQ haplotypes were handled as single units for association and clustering, since linkage in the cohort was strong. Points the paper makes about the study in general: Roughly uniform sequencing depth across donors was assumed in presence/absence analyses, although this assumption may not hold. A further reported finding was that TCR beta sequences accurately predicted the HLA-A and HLA-B alleles for most subjects in the first cohort. A cluster of highly shared sequence variants was judged likely to represent a technical artifact of the sequencing pipeline. Because counts were too low, roughly 16 rarely observed V segments, including chromosome 9 orphons, were left out of the earlier analysis of 587 of the donors. A later analysis reported that several top co-occurrence clusters appeared linked to parvovirus B19, influenza, CMV and Epstein-Barr virus. Compared with the approximately 710-donor mean, donors in an Asian-associated ancestry cluster had fewer N-insertions in productive TCRs, according to a later genetic analysis. Because HLA typing was missing for some donors at each locus, association tests included only the typed subset. The 87-base-pair reads could not distinguish some IMGT-functional V segments, including TRBV6-2 and TRBV6-3, so those segments were excluded. Compared with equally common non-associated chains, HLA-associated TCR beta chains in a later analysis were more clonally expanded and had lower generation probabilities. Strong co-occurrence of HLA alleles, especially DR and DQ, made assigning TCR associations to individual alleles difficult. In a later analysis, some 18,000 TCR beta sequences were associated with specific HLA alleles at a false discovery rate of 0.05. An association between a missense DCLRE1C variant and V-gene and J-gene trimming of TCR beta chains was found in a later genetic analysis and replicated in an independent cohort. The study listed 150 to 200 TCR beta chains as associated with cytomegalovirus. The authors suggested that the approach could potentially be generalized to other disease states and immunological phenotypes. For the cohort, immune exposure information was limited to CMV serostatus. The classifier was reported to diagnose cytomegalovirus status with high specificity and sensitivity in both the original and validation cohorts. Most TCR sequences were seen in very few donors, while some public TCRs were found in many individuals. The cohort was sequenced for TCR beta chains only, and without alpha or paired-chain data the features that could be detected were limited. Linkage disequilibrium might explain the correlated functional status among segregating V segments, but an unknown experimental factor could not be excluded. Most CMV-associated TCR beta chains appeared to be HLA-restricted in a later analysis, and the HLA associations seemed to be driven largely by CMV exposure. In an earlier analysis of around 500 of the donors, most TCR beta V segments appeared in productive rearrangements about 87% or about 30% of the time, broadly matching IMGT annotations. In vitro tests confirmed that a few of the cytomegalovirus-associated TCR beta chains recognize cytomegalovirus antigens. A later analysis found that TCR association rates varied across HLA loci, with DRB1 alleles showing the most associated TCRs and HLA-C alleles the fewest.

The library was produced with the immunoSEQ multiplex PCR assay. For the multiplex PCR, a mixture combining 60 forward primers for TCR Vbeta segments and 13 reverse primers for TCR Jbeta segments was used. The CDR3 region of rearranged TCR beta genes was amplified from genomic DNA by a multiplex PCR assay. The amplified TCR beta libraries were sequenced on the Illumina HiSeq System as 87-base-pair reads. In the original analysis: A later analysis tallied 70 million to 100 million unique TCR beta chains across the 666 repertoires, and around 10 million of those chains were shared by two or more donors. A nearest-neighbor algorithm error-corrected the raw reads and collapsed the reads into unique sequences, merging closely related sequences to remove PCR and sequencing errors. To assign V, D and J gene segments, CDR3 sequences were aligned to IMGT reference sequences. For a sequence to be retained, at least a six-nucleotide match to both a V gene segment and a J gene segment was required. A rearrangement counted as productive if the CDR3 had no stop codons and remained in frame with V and J, and every other rearrangement counted as non-productive. Following IMGT convention, CDR3 was defined as the stretch from the second conserved V-encoded cysteine to the conserved J-encoded phenylalanine. The earlier analysis of about 560 of the donors excluded any sequence lacking an unambiguous match to a single V gene segment. In an earlier analysis of approximately 560 of the donors, a V segment was called functional when productive rearrangements were above 56.7%, and segregating when the standard deviation between donors exceeded 5%. A statistical classification framework was built to diagnose cytomegalovirus status from the catalog of TCR beta chain sequences. A later analysis assigned V and J genes by comparing TCR nucleotide sequences with IMGT/GENE-DB human TR gene sequences. A later analysis assigned CDR3 sequences and most-parsimonious VDJ recombination scenarios with the TCRdist pipeline. In a later analysis, each TCR beta chain was defined by its CDR3 amino acid sequence together with its V-gene family, and reads without a unique V-gene family were excluded. To address suspected cross-contamination and a sequencing artifact, a later analysis removed a few hundred highly shared, low-generation-probability nucleotide sequences. A later analysis calculated a clonal expansion index for each public chain from normalized within-repertoire ranks of inferred template counts. Generation probabilities in a later analysis came from a VDJ recombination model fitted to out-of-frame rearrangements, and those results were checked against IGoR. A later analysis scored TCR-TCR, TCR-HLA and TCR-CMV co-occurrence with hypergeometric tests, applying a repertoire-size bias correction to TCR pairs. False discovery rates were estimated in a later analysis by permuting HLA or CMV assignments 20 times. In a later analysis, co-occurring TCRs were grouped with DBSCAN, and TCRdist sequence similarity was added when clustering was performed within HLA-allele-positive subsets. Repertoires with fewer than 30,000 or more than 120,000 public chains, plus five repertoires with anomalous nucleotide sharing, were excluded from co-occurrence clustering. TCRdb provides this immuneACCESS table in a form limited to in-frame rearrangements. Some clones are lacking; in checked studies, under half of them reflect an unresolved V gene, and why the rest are absent is not known. The DNA gave D and trimming, while V, J and clone size come from that table. This sample gives about 150,000 clones in total; 76% of them show up just once. The ten biggest clones cover roughly 1.9% of the sample.

The junction shows trimming of 1 base on V and 2 bases on J, and the gene matches do not reach 4 bases of it. The CDR3 has 16 amino acids, counting the end cysteine and phenylalanine. Only the CDR3 part of the read is kept: 48 bases, read in frame from the first base. CDR1 and CDR2 (MGHRA, YSYEKL) derive from the germline V gene. In total, approximately 690 healthy bone marrow donors made up the cohort. Cohort members were all nominally healthy when sampled, although unrecorded immune exposures were likely present. The donor was CMV seronegative and was included in the group of a few hundred seronegative cohort members. Every donor gave a peripheral blood sample, and the peripheral blood mononuclear cells from that sample were used for TCR beta sequencing. The Qiagen DNeasy Blood Extraction Kit was used to extract genomic DNA from the blood cell samples. Comment on this clone: Its antigen is currently not known. Per-base quality was not reported, and no clone a single base away is much larger than it.

This clonotype was sampled from a man in his forties in good health and CMV-seronegative. The chain uses TRBV4-1 and TRBJ2-3; TRBD2 lines up with 9 middle nucleotides. The sequenced sample consisted of PBMCs. The bases are TGCGCCAGCAGCCAAGGACTAGCGGATAACACAGATACGCAGTATTTT. This yields the protein CASSQGLADNTDTQYF.